This TCR beta chain was captured by sequencing in a study of T cell responses to AZD1222 COVID-19 vaccine (dated by TCRdb to about 2021). Background for the entire study: AZD1222 recipients with second doses at about 4 weeks or about 12 weeks were pooled, because spike-specific TCR depth and breadth did not differ between schedules. Trial participants were enrolled into age subgroups of 18-55, 56-69 and 70-plus years, which contained around 140, 26 and 57 TCR-sequenced participants, respectively. TCR sequencing was performed for fewer than 250 trial participants, of whom about 200 were given two doses of AZD1222 and around 25 were given two doses of MenACWY control vaccine.

Trimming costs V 2 bases and J 8 bases, and their ends lie 13 bases apart. The cysteine opens and the phenylalanine closes a CDR3 of 15 amino acids. Kept here is only the CDR3 DNA, which spans 45 bases and is read in frame from base 1. The germline V gene (reference sequence) specifies SEHNR as CDR1 and FQNEAQ as CDR2. Remarks on this clone: No antigen is known for it. Base quality data are lacking; no much larger clone is found one base away.

The CDR3 regions of human TCRbeta chains were analyzed by immunosequencing. On the study's bioinformatics: Repertoire TCRs were matched against a reference library of SARS-CoV-2-specific TCRs generated with the MIRA antigen-specificity platform. Breadth meant the fraction of unique TCRs that were SARS-CoV-2-associated, whereas depth meant the fraction of total T cells that were SARS-CoV-2-associated. Each spike-specific TCR was assigned to its reactive spike region and to a CD4 or CD8 class using the MIRA data. Log10-transformed breadth and depth values were compared by one-way ANOVA with Sidak's multiple comparisons tests. TCRdb took over this immuneACCESS table, retaining in-frame rearrangements with V and J assigned. Such tables are incomplete; in checked studies, under half of the missing clones stem from an unresolved V gene, and the remainder is unexplained. V and J calls and clone size are copied from that table; D and trimming were computed from the DNA. Here the sample has 150,000 to 180,000 clones; around 89% occur a single time. The top ten constitute around 3% of the sample.

The time point label, as the study defines it: baseline before first vaccination. The vaccinee samples were drawn from two UK trials, COV001 and COV002, one of which was a single-blind randomized controlled phase 2/3 trial testing AZD1222 (ChAdOx1 nCoV-19) in healthy adults. For TCRbeta chain sequencing, PBMC samples from trial participants were taken at day 0 and at day 28 after the second dose. Findings and caveats that apply to the study as a whole: Because no day 14 peak-response samples were available, repertoires were characterized only after the peak T cell response. In the small 56-69-year group, the increase in depth fell short of significance, most likely because of low power. Nearly half of unique spike-specific TCRs reportedly recognized epitopes outside regions mutated in the B.1.351 and B.1.1.7 variants. Participants were mostly white British and included more females than males, and it was suggested by the authors that clonal diversity may have been underestimated. A significant rise in spike-specific TCR breadth and depth was observed after two AZD1222 doses relative to day 0 and relative to MenACWY recipients. The whole spike protein was spanned by vaccine-associated CD4 TCRs, and dominant responses were seen in regions 160-218 and 743-854. Conclusions about previously exposed vaccinees are limited, since just 5 to 7 AZD1222 recipients were seropositive for SARS-CoV-2 at baseline.

The sample consisted of peripheral blood, taken on day 0 of AZD1222 vaccination. The chain uses TRBV7-9 and TRBJ1-6; too little of a D gene remains to name it. This clonotype originated in an adult in good health. The DNA sequence reads TGTGCCAGCAGCTTAAACGGCCCATTGGATTCACCCCTCCACTTT. It translates as CASSLNGPLDSPLHF.